The 10 T cell receptor beta chains below all came from one sample that was sequenced in a study of regulatory T cells in long-lasting Graves disease. TCR beta libraries were built with iRepertoire HTBI primers and Arm-PCR of CDR3 regions. Using its own MiXCR run on the multiplex PCR reads, TCRdb lists one record per CDR3 protein. The table records around 480,000 distinct CDR3 sequences, 15% to 20% of them present only once. Described time point: newly diagnosed GD, antithyroid drugs for less than 3 months. Preparation of the TCR library used RNA extracted from PBMCs. These data were also filed under a second study, of T cells in Graves' hyperthyroidism and ophthalmopathy.

This sample comprised peripheral blood mononuclear cells (PBMCs), obtained at new diagnosis, from a patient treated with antithyroid drugs. These receptors originate from a middle-aged man with Graves disease.

This clonotype was seen at least ten times. This chain links TRBV11-2 with TRBJ2-7, with D tentatively TRBD1 (6 bases). Trimming took 6 bases from V and 4 from J, leaving 19 bases between them. This CDR3 is 15 amino acids long. CDR1 is SGHAT, CDR2 FQNNGV, per germline. In DNA, the CDR3 is TGTGCCAGCAGTTCCCTACGCTTTAGGGGGTACGAGCAGTACTTC. Protein product: CASSSLRFRGYEQYF.

This clonotype occurred a few times. The V and J genes are TRBV12-3 or TRBV12-4 and TRBJ2-1; 12 positions agree with TRBD2. This CDR3 is built from 15 residues. Unmatched junction bases numbered 10, after V lost 4 bases and J lost 12 bases. CDR3 DNA: TGTGCCAGCAGTTCCACGCAGCTAGCGGGAGGGGGGCAGTTCTTC. Protein: CASSSTQLAGGGQFF.

This clonotype was seen repeatedly, ten times or more. CDR3 coding DNA: TGTGCCACCAGTGAGCCACTAGCGGGAGATAAGGATGAGCAGTTCTTC. This gives the protein CATSEPLAGDKDEQFF. The chain is built from TRBV24-1 and TRBJ2-1; TRBD2 agrees at 11 bases. Germline lookup yields CDR1 KGHDR and CDR2 SFDVKD. This CDR3 is 16 amino acids long. Unmatched junction bases numbered 9, after V lost 4 bases and J lost 8 bases.

V usage is TRBV7-8 and J usage is TRBJ2-2; D might be TRBD2 (6 bases). CDR3 length equals 18 residues. CDR1 is SGHVS, CDR2 FQNEAQ, per germline. V was shortened by 5 bases and J by 4 bases, with 23 bases between the two germline ends. The chain's CDR3 is CASSRRGTASWGTGELFF. The DNA for the CDR3 is TGTGCCAGCAGCCGACGGGGGACTGCCTCATGGGGCACCGGGGAGCTGTTTTTT.

Concerning this clonotype: This may stem from a read error, because a much larger clone lies one nucleotide away. The chain couples TRBV7-2 to TRBJ2-7; 7 bases agree with TRBD2. CDR1 and CDR2 (germline): SGHTA, FQGNSA. The CDR3 consists of 17 residues. Trimming took 2 bases from V and 4 from J; bases not matched to a gene: 14. This CDR3 reads CASSLPIGRTLGYEQYF. The DNA of the CDR3 is TGTGCCAGCAGCTTACCTATCGGGAGGACTTTAGGGTACGAGCAGTACTTC. The full variable domain, its missing parts supplied by reference TRBV7-2 and TRBJ2-7, is GAGVSQSPSNKVTEKGKDVELRCDPISGHTALYWYRQSLGQGLEFLIYFQGNSAPDKSGLPSDRFSAERTGGSVSTLTIQRTQQEDSAVYLCASSLPIGRTLGYEQYFGPGTRLTVT.

This clonotype appeared many times. The V gene is TRBV18, the J gene TRBJ1-1, with D possibly matching TRBD1 (5 bases). There are 17 residues in the CDR3. The germline gives CDR1 KGHSH, CDR2 LQKENI. Trimming removed 0 bases from V and 0 bases from J, with 14 bases in between. CDR3 loop: CASSPPVGKGVNTEAFF. In nucleotides, the CDR3 is TGTGCCAGCTCACCACCGGTGGGTAAAGGGGTGAACACTGAAGCTTTCTTT.

This clonotype has a count of ten or more. The V and J genes are TRBV10-3 and TRBJ2-3; 11 positions agree with TRBD2. The V segment lost 4 bases and the J segment 1 base; nucleotides outside the gene matches: 7. The CDR3 length is 17 residues. The V gene's germline CDR1 is ENHRY and CDR2 SYGVKD. In DNA form, the CDR3 reads TGTGCCATCAGTGCCCTGGGACTAGCGGATCGCACAGATACGCAGTATTTT. Translated: CAISALGLADRTDTQYF.

There are many counts of this clonotype. This chain uses TRBV2 with TRBJ2-5, with D possibly being TRBD2 (5 bases). The CDR3 contains 12 residues. Germline CDR1 and CDR2: SNHLY and FYNNEI. The chain's CDR3 is CGTSGVSETQYF. The CDR3 DNA follows: TGTGGCACGTCCGGGGTTAGCGAGACCCAGTACTTC.

This clonotype has ten or more counts. The chain uses TRBV30 and TRBJ2-2, with D maybe TRBD1 (6 bases). V lost 3 bases and J lost 4, with 12 bases in between. In germline, CDR1 is GTSNPN, CDR2 SVGIG (reference sequence). The length of the CDR3 is 14 residues. In nucleotides, the CDR3 is TGTGCCTGGAGACCTGACAGGACCACCGGGGAGCTGTTTTTT. Protein sequence: CAWRPDRTTGELFF. Filled out from reference TRBV30 and TRBJ2-2, the complete variable domain reads SQTIHQWPATLVQPVGSPLSLECTVEGTSNPNLYWYRQAAGRGLQLLFYSVGIGQISSEVPQNLSASRPQDRQFILSSKKLLLSDSGFYLCAWRPDRTTGELFFGEGSRLTVL.

This clonotype has a count of ten or more. The chain combines TRBV3-1 with TRBJ2-3; 9 bases line up with TRBD2. The CDR3 covers 17 residues. CDR1 is LGHDT, CDR2 YNNKEL, per germline (reference sequence). Losses at the gene ends were 0 bases for V and 3 bases for J; bases not matched to a gene: 7. The CDR3: CASSQDLSGRGTDTQYF. The DNA for the CDR3 is TGTGCCAGCAGCCAAGATCTTAGCGGGAGAGGGACAGATACGCAGTATTTT.